This entry is about one T cell receptor beta chain. What it recognizes is unknown. The CDR3 totals 15 residues. The germline CDR1 and CDR2 sequences are SGHKS and YYEKEE (reference sequence). Trimming at V came to 2 bases and at J to 6 bases, leaving 7 bases not matched to a gene. The data originate from a study of Ad26.COV2.S vaccination and SARS-CoV-2 variants. Noted treatment: roughly 20 received Ad26.COV2.S at low or high dose, single or two shots; roughly five received placebo; per-sample allocation not given. The study sampled participants on day 63 after the first vaccine or placebo injection. The assay was immunoSEQ multiplex PCR, and TCRdb's table has in-frame clones only and misses some. The sample contains about 350,000 clones, about 88% of which appear only once. Whole-study results and caveats: Individuals receiving vaccine had higher spike-specific TCR breadth than placebo recipients did. In vaccinated individuals, spike-specific CD8+ and CD4+ T cell responses reportedly displayed substantial breadth.

The V call is TRBV5-5, the J call TRBJ2-3, with 9 bases identical to TRBD2. This sequence originates from a person between 18 and 65 years old who received the Ad26.COV2.S COVID-19 vaccine or a placebo. The starting material was peripheral blood, obtained in a trial of Ad26.COV2.S vaccine versus placebo. The CDR3 reads CASSFSAGGPDTQYF. CDR3 coding DNA: TGTGCCAGCAGCTTCTCTGCGGGAGGGCCCGATACGCAGTATTTT. Looking up the rest from reference TRBV5-5 and TRBJ2-3 gives the full variable domain: DAGVTQSPTHLIKTRGQQVTLRCSPISGHKSVSWYQQVLGQGPQFIFQYYEKEERGRGNFPDRFSARQFPNYSSELNVNALLLGDSALYLCASSFSAGGPDTQYFGPGTRLTVL.